This T cell receptor (beta chain) derives from a study of T cell responses to AZD1222 COVID-19 vaccine (dated by TCRdb to the early 2020s). About the investigation overall: TCR sequencing was performed for about 240 trial participants, of whom some 200 were given two doses of AZD1222 and some 25 were given two doses of MenACWY control vaccine. Trial participants were enrolled by age into 18-55, 56-69 and 70-plus year subgroups, with around 150, 28 and 57 TCR-sequenced participants respectively. On the study overall, not on this receptor specifically: No day 14 peak-response samples were available, so repertoires were characterized only after the peak T cell response. Participants were mostly white British and included more females than males, and it was suggested by the authors that clonal diversity may have been underestimated. Conclusions about previously exposed vaccinees were limited because only 6 or 7 AZD1222 recipients were SARS-CoV-2 seropositive at baseline. A significant rise in spike-specific TCR breadth and depth was observed after two AZD1222 doses relative to day 0 and relative to MenACWY recipients. The vaccine-associated CD4 TCRs covered the entire spike protein, and the dominant responses fell in regions 160-218 and 743-854. The 56-69-year group was small, and its depth increase did not reach significance, likely because of low power. Epitopes outside the regions mutated in the B.1.351 and B.1.1.7 variants were reportedly recognized by nearly half of the unique spike-specific TCRs.

This specimen's time point label, interpreted: about 28 days (+/-7) after the second vaccine dose. AZD1222 recipients whose second dose came at about 4 weeks and those whose second dose came at about 12 weeks were combined into one group, since spike-specific TCR depth and breadth did not differ between the two schedules. Vaccinee samples came from UK trials COV001 and COV002, including a single-blind randomized controlled phase 2/3 trial of AZD1222 (ChAdOx1 nCoV-19) in healthy adults. For TCRbeta chain sequencing, PBMC samples were collected from trial participants at day 0 and at day 28 after the second dose. Points on this clone: There is no known antigen for this receptor. There are no base qualities to consult, and no much larger clone falls within one base.

From the germline V gene, CDR1 is MDHEN and CDR2 is SYDVKM. Relative to germline, V is 5 bases shorter and J is 4 bases shorter, with 11 bases between their ends. The CDR3 goes from the cysteine to the phenylalanine over 13 residues. The entry retains the CDR3 DNA only, 39 bases that are in frame from base 1. The CDR3 regions of human TCRbeta chains were analyzed by immunosequencing. As for the original processing: Repertoire TCRs were checked for matches against a reference library of SARS-CoV-2-specific TCRs that had been generated using the MIRA antigen-specificity platform. Breadth was defined as the fraction of unique TCRs that were SARS-CoV-2-associated. Depth was defined as the fraction of total T cells that were SARS-CoV-2-associated. Using the MIRA data, each spike-specific TCR was assigned both to the spike region to which the TCR was reactive and to a CD4 or CD8 class. Log10-transformed breadth and depth values were compared by one-way ANOVA with Sidak's multiple comparisons tests. The table was pulled from immuneACCESS by TCRdb, which kept in-frame rearrangements only. Such tables lose some clones; where checked, under half of the loss comes from unresolved V genes, and the rest has no known cause. D and trimming come from the DNA, and the V and J calls and clone size come from that table. Within this sample are roughly 190,000 clones, with roughly nine tenths of them counted one time only. The ten top clones hold under 4% of the sample.

The sequences come from peripheral blood, collected 28 days after the second AZD1222 dose. Here the chain combines TRBV28 and TRBJ1-2, with an unclear D gene assignment. The TCR sequence derives from an adult who received the AZD1222 COVID-19 vaccine. The DNA reads as follows: TGTGCCAGCAGTATCCGGACTTCCTATGGCTACACCTTC. Translated, this is CASSIRTSYGYTF.